This T cell receptor beta chain was identified during a study of control samples from healthy donors and cancer patients. Profiled with immunoSEQ multiplex PCR; TCRdb holds only in-frame clones, not every one. The sample consists of under 200,000 clones, 96% of them appearing once. CDR3 size: 15 residues. V lost 5 bases, J lost 6 bases, and 7 bases stayed unmatched. Germline V gives CDR1 MNHEY, CDR2 SMNVEV (reference sequence). The sequence was collected from a young woman in good health. This chain connects TRBV27 to TRBJ2-1; 10 bases are shared with TRBD2. Source material: blood. In DNA, the CDR3 is TGTGCCAGCAGTATCTCAGCGGGAGGGGGCAATGAGCAGTTCTTC. Protein product: CASSISAGGGNEQFF.